Listed below are T cell receptor beta chains from one sample, sequenced in a study of shared clonotypes between healthy human individuals. Only in-frame clones appear in the TCRdb table, and some are missing; sequencing was by immunoSEQ multiplex PCR. This table has roughly 680,000 clones, roughly 72% appearing once. Sequencing was done on a sample of memory CD4+ T cells sorted from blood. Receptors were obtained from a woman in her thirties in good health. Each CDR3 is given with its conserved first and last residue. D genes are given only for firm matches. Clone size is stated in some rows and not others, as once, few, many or a class when expanded.

j_gene: TRBJ2-3
v_gene: TRBV7-9
abundance: many
d_gene: -
CDR3nt: TGTGCCAGCCAACAGGGCACAGATACGCAGTATTTT
CDR3aa: CASQQGTDTQYF

j_gene: TRBJ2-2
v_gene: TRBV18
abundance: -
d_gene: -
CDR3nt: TGTGCCAGCTCACCGAGGGGTACCGGGGAGCTGTTTTTT
CDR3aa: CASSPRGTGELFF

j_gene: TRBJ2-5
v_gene: TRBV19
abundance: -
d_gene: -
CDR3nt: TGTGCCAGTAGGCGAGAACAGGGTACGGAGACCCAGTACTTC
CDR3aa: CASRREQGTETQYF

j_gene: TRBJ2-3
v_gene: TRBV6-7
abundance: -
d_gene: -
CDR3nt: TGTGCCAGCGAGCCAGATACGCAGTATTTT
CDR3aa: CASEPDTQYF

j_gene: TRBJ2-5
v_gene: TRBV7-2
abundance: -
d_gene: -
CDR3nt: TGTGCCAGCAGCCAATGGGACGGTTCGGAGACCCAGTACTTC
CDR3aa: CASSQWDGSETQYF

j_gene: TRBJ2-5
v_gene: TRBV10-3
abundance: -
d_gene: -
CDR3nt: TGTGCCATCAGTGAGTCAGTGGCAAGGGAAATTCTCCAAGAGACCCAGTACTTC
CDR3aa: CAISESVAREILQETQYF

j_gene: TRBJ2-1
v_gene: TRBV29-1
abundance: -
d_gene: -
CDR3nt: TGCAGCGCCCTGCGAGGGGGGTCCTACAATGAGCAGTTCTTC
CDR3aa: CSALRGGSYNEQFF

j_gene: TRBJ2-5
v_gene: TRBV7-9
abundance: -
d_gene: -
CDR3nt: TGTGCCAGCAGTCGGACGGGGGCACAAGAGACCCAGTACTTC
CDR3aa: CASSRTGAQETQYF

j_gene: TRBJ2-2
v_gene: TRBV4-2
abundance: many
d_gene: -
CDR3nt: TGTGCCAGCAGCCAAGAACTAGCTACCGGGGAGCTGTTTTTT
CDR3aa: CASSQELATGELFF

j_gene: TRBJ2-7
v_gene: TRBV5-6
abundance: -
d_gene: TRBD1
CDR3nt: TGTGCCAGCAGCGAGACGGACAGGCCCCCCTACGAGCAGTACTTC
CDR3aa: CASSETDRPPYEQYF

j_gene: TRBJ2-2
v_gene: TRBV11-2
abundance: -
d_gene: -
CDR3nt: TGTGCCAGCAGCTTAGTTAGGGGGTACACCGGGGAGCTGTTTTTT
CDR3aa: CASSLVRGYTGELFF

j_gene: TRBJ1-5
v_gene: TRBV19
abundance: -
d_gene: -
CDR3nt: TGTGCCAGTAGTATCTCGAGGGGTCAGGGTCGCAATCAGCCCCAGCATTTT
CDR3aa: CASSISRGQGRNQPQHF

j_gene: TRBJ1-5
v_gene: TRBV28
abundance: -
d_gene: TRBD1
CDR3nt: TGTGCCAGCAGTTCCCGTCGACAGGGGAAAGGTTATAGCAATCAGCCCCAGCATTTT
CDR3aa: CASSSRRQGKGYSNQPQHF

j_gene: TRBJ2-5
v_gene: TRBV4-2
abundance: -
d_gene: -
CDR3nt: TGTGCCAGCAGCCGACAGGAGACCCAGTACTTC
CDR3aa: CASSRQETQYF

j_gene: TRBJ1-5
v_gene: TRBV18
abundance: -
d_gene: TRBD1
CDR3nt: TGTGCCAGCTCAACAGGGGGGATTAGCAATCAGCCCCAGCATTTT
CDR3aa: CASSTGGISNQPQHF

j_gene: TRBJ2-5
v_gene: TRBV7-2
abundance: once
d_gene: TRBD2
CDR3nt: TGTGCCAGCAGCCTACTAGCGGGAAGGGAGACCCAGTACTTC
CDR3aa: CASSLLAGRETQYF

j_gene: TRBJ1-5
v_gene: TRBV18
abundance: few
d_gene: -
CDR3nt: TGTGCCAGCTCACCCGGGGGGCTGCAAATCAATCAGCCCCAGCATTTT
CDR3aa: CASSPGGLQINQPQHF

j_gene: TRBJ2-2
v_gene: TRBV25-1
abundance: many
d_gene: -
CDR3nt: TGTGCCAGCAGTGGATTAGCGGGACAGCACACCGGGGAGCTGTTTTTT
CDR3aa: CASSGLAGQHTGELFF

j_gene: TRBJ2-5
v_gene: TRBV27
abundance: -
d_gene: TRBD2
CDR3nt: TGTGCCAGCAGTTCCACGACTAGCGGGAGAGGGGAGACCCAGTACTTC
CDR3aa: CASSSTTSGRGETQYF

j_gene: TRBJ2-2
v_gene: TRBV27
abundance: -
d_gene: TRBD2
CDR3nt: TGTGCCAGCTGCCGGACTAGCGGGTTCAACACCGGGGAGCTGTTTTTT
CDR3aa: CASCRTSGFNTGELFF

j_gene: TRBJ2-3
v_gene: TRBV28
abundance: -
d_gene: -
CDR3nt: TGTGCCAGCAGTTTCAGGCTCGGAACGGCGGGGTTCACAGATACGCAGTATTTT
CDR3aa: CASSFRLGTAGFTDTQYF

j_gene: TRBJ2-1
v_gene: TRBV30
abundance: -
d_gene: -
CDR3nt: TGTGCCTGGATTTTGGGTGAGCAGTTCTTC
CDR3aa: CAWILGEQFF

j_gene: TRBJ1-1
v_gene: TRBV28
abundance: -
d_gene: TRBD1
CDR3nt: TGTGCCAGCAGTTTTTTAGCAGGGGGGGGCACTGAAGCTTTCTTT
CDR3aa: CASSFLAGGGTEAFF

j_gene: TRBJ2-3
v_gene: TRBV14
abundance: few
d_gene: -
CDR3nt: TGTGCCAGCAGCCAAGATAGGTTCCCCACAGATACGCAGTATTTT
CDR3aa: CASSQDRFPTDTQYF

j_gene: TRBJ2-1
v_gene: TRBV4-1
abundance: -
d_gene: TRBD1
CDR3nt: TGCGCCAGCAGGCACTGGACAGGGACGGGAGCGGATGAGCAGTTCTTC
CDR3aa: CASRHWTGTGADEQFF

j_gene: TRBJ2-3
v_gene: TRBV6-1
abundance: -
d_gene: -
CDR3nt: TGTGCCAGCAGTAACAGAGTCACAGATACGCAGTATTTT
CDR3aa: CASSNRVTDTQYF

j_gene: TRBJ1-3
v_gene: TRBV18
abundance: -
d_gene: TRBD1
CDR3nt: TGTGCCAGCTCGCCCGGGACAGGACGAGGAAACACCATATATTTT
CDR3aa: CASSPGTGRGNTIYF

j_gene: TRBJ2-5
v_gene: TRBV6-1
abundance: -
d_gene: -
CDR3nt: TGTGCCACCGGTCCGCGAGGGAGAGAGACCCAGTACTTC
CDR3aa: CATGPRGRETQYF

j_gene: TRBJ2-1
v_gene: TRBV28
abundance: -
d_gene: TRBD2
CDR3nt: TGTGCCAGCAGTGGGACTAGCTTCGACAATGAGCAGTTCTTC
CDR3aa: CASSGTSFDNEQFF

j_gene: TRBJ2-7
v_gene: TRBV25-1
abundance: -
d_gene: -
CDR3nt: TGTGCCAGCAGGACAGACTCAGACGAGCAGTACTTC
CDR3aa: CASRTDSDEQYF

j_gene: TRBJ1-1
v_gene: TRBV2
abundance: few
d_gene: -
CDR3nt: TGTGCCAGCAGTGAATCCCGAGGGTTGAGCACTGAAGCTTTCTTT
CDR3aa: CASSESRGLSTEAFF

j_gene: TRBJ2-2
v_gene: TRBV7-2
abundance: -
d_gene: -
CDR3nt: TGTGCCAGCAGCTACGACAACACCGGGGAGCTGTTTTTT
CDR3aa: CASSYDNTGELFF

j_gene: TRBJ2-7
v_gene: TRBV7-2
abundance: -
d_gene: TRBD2
CDR3nt: TGTGCCAGCAGCTTAGGCCCAGCGGGAGTGACCTACGAGCAGTACTTC
CDR3aa: CASSLGPAGVTYEQYF

j_gene: TRBJ1-2
v_gene: TRBV6-1
abundance: few
d_gene: -
CDR3nt: TGTGCCAGCAGTGCCGCGGATGGCTACACCTTC
CDR3aa: CASSAADGYTF

j_gene: TRBJ2-2
v_gene: TRBV25-1
abundance: -
d_gene: -
CDR3nt: TGTGCCAGCAGTTCATATCACGGGGAGCTGTTTTTT
CDR3aa: CASSSYHGELFF

j_gene: TRBJ2-7
v_gene: TRBV10-1
abundance: -
d_gene: -
CDR3nt: TGCGCCAGCAGTCAAACAGGGTCCCCCTACGAGCAGTACTTC
CDR3aa: CASSQTGSPYEQYF

j_gene: TRBJ2-7
v_gene: TRBV19
abundance: many
d_gene: -
CDR3nt: TGTGCCAGTAGTATAATCGGAGGTGGTTACGAGCAGTACTTC
CDR3aa: CASSIIGGGYEQYF

j_gene: TRBJ1-5
v_gene: TRBV28
abundance: -
d_gene: TRBD1
CDR3nt: TGTGCCAGCAGATCTCCAGGGGGCACACAGCCCCAGCATTTT
CDR3aa: CASRSPGGTQPQHF

j_gene: TRBJ2-5
v_gene: TRBV11-2
abundance: -
d_gene: TRBD1
CDR3nt: TGTGCCAGCAGTCCGGGACAGGGATCGCAAGAGACCCAGTACTTC
CDR3aa: CASSPGQGSQETQYF